This T cell receptor (beta chain) was obtained from a study of shared T cell receptors in the human thymus. Measured with immunoSEQ multiplex PCR; TCRdb has only the in-frame clones, and not every one. The sample carries approximately 660,000 clones, approximately 90% recorded once. Germline loops: CDR1 LGHNA, CDR2 YSLEER. The CDR3 totals 20 residues. The V and J ends lost 5 bases and 3 bases, in that order; junction bases with no gene match: 19. The same specimen was also included in a second study, on human thymus T cells. As that report states: Immunologically healthy infants in Finland undergoing congenital heart defect surgery were the donors. The thymus tissue came from resections taken during corrective heart surgery. Thymic and blood repertoires showed apparently biased V and J gene usage. In unrelated individuals, thymic repertoires overlapped highly, according to related research.

This sequence joins TRBV4-3 and TRBJ2-1; 10 bases fit TRBD2. This clonotype was obtained from a boy under three years old with a congenital heart defect. Sample: thymocytes. CDR3 loop: CASSSRRPSGSQHYYNEQFF. The CDR3 DNA follows: TGCGCCAGCAGCTCCCGTCGCCCTAGCGGGAGTCAACATTACTACAATGAGCAGTTCTTC.